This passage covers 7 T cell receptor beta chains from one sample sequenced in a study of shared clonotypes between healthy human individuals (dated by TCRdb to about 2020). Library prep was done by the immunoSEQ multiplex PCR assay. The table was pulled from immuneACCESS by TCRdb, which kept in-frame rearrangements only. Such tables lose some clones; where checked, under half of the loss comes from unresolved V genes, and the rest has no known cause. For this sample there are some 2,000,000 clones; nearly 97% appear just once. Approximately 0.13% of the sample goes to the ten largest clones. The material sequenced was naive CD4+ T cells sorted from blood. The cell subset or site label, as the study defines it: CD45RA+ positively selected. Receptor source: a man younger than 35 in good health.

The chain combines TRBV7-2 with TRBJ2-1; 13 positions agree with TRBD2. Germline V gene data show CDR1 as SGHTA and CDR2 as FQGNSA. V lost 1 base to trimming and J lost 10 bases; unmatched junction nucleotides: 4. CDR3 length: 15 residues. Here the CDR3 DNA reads TGTGCCAGCAGCTTAGGACTAGCGGGAGGTGAGGAGCAGTTCTTC. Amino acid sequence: CASSLGLAGGEEQFF.

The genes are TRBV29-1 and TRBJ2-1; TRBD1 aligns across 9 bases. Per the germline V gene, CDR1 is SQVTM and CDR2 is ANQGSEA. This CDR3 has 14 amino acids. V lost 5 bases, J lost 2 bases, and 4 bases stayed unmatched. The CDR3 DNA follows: TGCAGCGTTTCCGGGACAGGGACCTACAATGAGCAGTTCTTC. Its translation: CSVSGTGTYNEQFF.

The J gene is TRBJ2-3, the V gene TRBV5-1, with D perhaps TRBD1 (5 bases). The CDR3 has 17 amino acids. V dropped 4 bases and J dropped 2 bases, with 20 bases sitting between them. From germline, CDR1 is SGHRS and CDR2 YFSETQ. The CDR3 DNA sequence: TGCGCCAGCAGCCCAGGGCTCTCCAACCTGAACACAGATACGCAGTATTTT. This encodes CASSPGLSNLNTDTQYF.

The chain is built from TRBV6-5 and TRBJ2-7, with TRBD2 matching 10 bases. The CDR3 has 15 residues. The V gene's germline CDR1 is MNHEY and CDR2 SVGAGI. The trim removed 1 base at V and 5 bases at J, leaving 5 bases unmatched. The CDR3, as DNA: TGTGCCAGCAGTTACTTTCCTAGCGGGAGTAACGAGCAGTACTTC. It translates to CASSYFPSGSNEQYF.

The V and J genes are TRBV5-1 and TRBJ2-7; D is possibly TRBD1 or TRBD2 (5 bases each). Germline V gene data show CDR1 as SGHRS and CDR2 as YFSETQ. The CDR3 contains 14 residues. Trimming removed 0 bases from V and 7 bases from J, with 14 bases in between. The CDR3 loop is CASSLEATEGEQYF. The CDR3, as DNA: TGCGCCAGCAGCTTGGAGGCCACCGAGGGGGAGCAGTACTTC.

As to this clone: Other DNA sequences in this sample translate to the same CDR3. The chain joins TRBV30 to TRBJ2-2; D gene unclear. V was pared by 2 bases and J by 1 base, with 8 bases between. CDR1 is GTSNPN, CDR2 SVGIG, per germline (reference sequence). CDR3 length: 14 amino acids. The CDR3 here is CAWSPRLNTGELFF. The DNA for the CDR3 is TGTGCCTGGAGTCCACGGCTGAACACCGGGGAGCTGTTTTTT.

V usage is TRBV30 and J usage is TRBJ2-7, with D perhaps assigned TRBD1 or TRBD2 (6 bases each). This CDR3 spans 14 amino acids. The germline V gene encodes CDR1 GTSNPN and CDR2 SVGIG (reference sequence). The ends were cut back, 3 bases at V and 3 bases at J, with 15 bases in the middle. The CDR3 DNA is TGTGCCTGGAGAGAGGGGGGCTTGGGCTACGAGCAGTACTTC. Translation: CAWREGGLGYEQYF.